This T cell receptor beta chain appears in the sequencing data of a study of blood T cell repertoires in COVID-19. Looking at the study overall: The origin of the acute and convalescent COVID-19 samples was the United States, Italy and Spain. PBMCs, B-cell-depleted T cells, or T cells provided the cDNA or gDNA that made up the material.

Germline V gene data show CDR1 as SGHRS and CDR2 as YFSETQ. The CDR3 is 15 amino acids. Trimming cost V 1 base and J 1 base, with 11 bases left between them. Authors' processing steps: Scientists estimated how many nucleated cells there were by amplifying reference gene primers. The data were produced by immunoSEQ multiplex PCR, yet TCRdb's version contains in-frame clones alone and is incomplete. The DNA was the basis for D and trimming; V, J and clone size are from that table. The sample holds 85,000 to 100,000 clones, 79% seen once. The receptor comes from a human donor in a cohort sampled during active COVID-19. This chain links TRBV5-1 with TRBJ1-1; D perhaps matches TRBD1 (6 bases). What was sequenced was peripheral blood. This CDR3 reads CASSLTGIGNTEAFF. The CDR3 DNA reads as TGCGCCAGCAGCTTGACAGGGATCGGGAACACTGAAGCTTTCTTT.